The 4 T cell receptor beta chains presented below share a single source sample, sequenced in a study of T cells in tumors after PD-1 blockade. Profiling relied on immunoSEQ multiplex PCR, and the TCRdb table lists in-frame clones only, not all of them. There are more than 6,500 clones in the sample; 65% to 70% occur only once, and about 8.9% lies in the top ten. This specimen consisted of tumor tissue, obtained after anti-PD-1 treatment. All receptors derive from a human donor with basal cell carcinoma.

This chain uses TRBV6-6 with TRBJ2-1; 10 nucleotides agree with TRBD2. In germline, CDR1 is MNHNY, CDR2 SVGAGI (reference sequence). V shed 4 bases, J shed 10 bases, and the junction held 7 bases outside the gene matches. This CDR3 has 14 residues. CDR3 nucleotides: TGTGCCAGCAGTTTGGAGCGGGGGGGCGGGGAGCAGTTCTTC. Its protein is CASSLERGGGEQFF.

In its sample, this clone was seen a few times. The CDR3 region has the DNA TGTGCCAGCAGCTTAGACCCTAGCTCGGATGAGCAGTTCTTC. This sequence encodes CASSLDPSSDEQFF. The gene calls are TRBV7-3 and TRBJ2-1, with D possibly matching TRBD2 (5 bases). CDR1 is SGHTA, CDR2 FQGTGA, per germline. This CDR3 has 14 amino acids. The ends were cut back, 2 bases at V and 8 bases at J, with 13 bases in the middle.

CDR3 sequence (DNA): TGTGCCAGCAGTTACTACTTGGGGACAGTATACGAGCAGTACTTC. Translating it yields CASSYYLGTVYEQYF. The chain recombines TRBV6-2 or TRBV6-3 with TRBJ2-7, with 7 bases fitting TRBD1. The V gene end was trimmed by 1 base and the J gene end by 4 bases; junction bases not matched to a gene: 7. This CDR3 contains 15 residues. Looked up from germline, CDR1 is MNHEY and CDR2 is SVGEGT.

The rearrangement uses TRBV5-4 and TRBJ1-6; possibly TRBD1 for D (5 bases). Germline V lookup: CDR1 SGHNT, CDR2 YYREEE (reference sequence). Between the trimmed V and J ends, which lost 4 bases and 6 bases, there was a span of 17 bases. This CDR3 is built from 16 residues. The CDR3 DNA sequence: TGTGCCAGCAGCAGCGGGGCCGTCGGAGGTAATTCACCCCTCCACTTT. This sequence encodes CASSSGAVGGNSPLHF.